The rows below give T cell receptor beta chains drawn from one sample of a study of T cells after yellow fever vaccination. TCRdb re-called the 5' RACE reads through MiXCR, storing one row per CDR3 protein. Here the sample spans approximately 330,000 distinct CDR3 sequences, approximately 13% being singletons. The sequenced sample was CD4+ T cells sorted from PBMCs, obtained 15 days after the yellow fever booster vaccination. The receptors stem from a man aged 18 to 29 who received the YFV17D yellow fever vaccine. Each CDR3 is given with its conserved first and last residue. D genes are given only for firm matches. The listing skips clone size in some rows; elsewhere it reads once, few, many or a size class.

J gene	CDR3 length	clone size	D gene	V gene	CDR3 protein	CDR3 DNA
TRBJ2-7	13	few	TRBD2	TRBV7-9	CATRRGNSYEQYF	TGTGCCACCAGGCGGGGGAACTCCTACGAGCAGTACTTC
TRBJ1-5	16	once	TRBD1	TRBV4-1	CASSSTRGPRNQPQHF	TGCGCCAGCAGCTCCACCAGGGGGCCTCGGAATCAGCCCCAGCATTTT
TRBJ2-1	16	few	NA	TRBV10-3	CAISDHNGPQGNEQFF	TGTGCCATCAGTGATCACAATGGCCCCCAAGGGAATGAGCAGTTCTTC
TRBJ2-3	16	few	TRBD2	TRBV15	CATSREPGGGADTQYF	TGTGCCACCAGCAGAGAGCCCGGGGGGGGCGCAGATACGCAGTATTTT
TRBJ2-1	15	NA	TRBD1	TRBV15	CATSRDSQGGGEQFF	TGTGCCACCAGCAGAGATTCACAGGGGGGCGGTGAGCAGTTCTTC
TRBJ2-2	14	NA	TRBD2	TRBV7-2	CASSGGGYTGELFF	TGTGCCAGCAGCGGCGGGGGATACACCGGGGAGCTGTTTTTT
TRBJ2-7	15	few	NA	TRBV7-9	CASSLGRGVSYEQYF	TGTGCCAGCAGCTTAGGTCGGGGTGTTTCCTACGAGCAGTACTTC
TRBJ1-2	13	NA	NA	TRBV2	CASSASGDYGYTF	TGTGCCAGCAGTGCTTCGGGGGATTATGGCTACACCTTC
TRBJ1-2	14	NA	NA	TRBV3-1	CASSSARGTYGYTF	TGTGCCAGCAGCTCGGCTCGGGGGACCTATGGCTACACCTTC
TRBJ2-1	14	NA	NA	TRBV7-9	CASMVGGSYNEQFF	TGTGCCAGTATGGTGGGGGGTTCCTACAATGAGCAGTTCTTC
TRBJ1-2	16	NA	TRBD1	TRBV6-5	CASSDPGQRLLYGYTF	TGTGCCAGCAGTGACCCGGGACAGAGGCTCCTCTATGGCTACACCTTC
TRBJ2-1	14	few	NA	TRBV7-2	CASSYDASYNEQFF	TGTGCCAGCAGCTACGACGCCTCCTACAATGAGCAGTTCTTC
TRBJ2-3	16	NA	TRBD2	TRBV5-1	CASSWETSGVSDTQYF	TGCGCCAGCAGCTGGGAGACTAGCGGGGTGTCAGATACGCAGTATTTT
TRBJ1-2	15	NA	NA	TRBV4-3	CASSQDGRGGGGYTF	TGCGCCAGCAGCCAAGATGGCAGGGGAGGAGGCGGCTACACCTTC
TRBJ2-2	15	NA	TRBD2	TRBV20-1	CSASPFELAAGELFF	TGCAGTGCTAGCCCTTTCGAACTAGCGGCCGGGGAGCTGTTTTTT
TRBJ2-6	18	few	NA	TRBV6-2/TRBV6-3	CASRPPGHLVGGANVLTF	TGTGCCAGCAGGCCTCCGGGACACCTCGTAGGGGGGGCCAACGTCCTGACTTTC
TRBJ2-5	13	NA	TRBD2	TRBV20-1	CSASYPSGGTQYF	TGCAGTGCTAGTTACCCTAGCGGGGGGACCCAGTACTTC
TRBJ2-7	16	NA	TRBD1	TRBV12-5	CASGLRDRGESYEQYF	TGTGCTAGTGGTTTGAGGGACAGGGGAGAGTCCTACGAGCAGTACTTC
TRBJ2-2	14	NA	NA	TRBV9	CASSVDGANGELFF	TGTGCCAGCAGCGTTGATGGGGCTAACGGGGAGCTGTTTTTT
TRBJ1-1	12	NA	NA	TRBV3-1	CASRGGTREAFF	TGTGCCAGCAGGGGGGGGACTCGGGAAGCTTTCTTT
TRBJ2-7	11	few	NA	TRBV2	CASSEMVEQYF	TGTGCCAGCAGTGAAATGGTCGAGCAGTACTTC
TRBJ1-1	13	NA	NA	TRBV6-2/TRBV6-3	CASARGADTEAFF	TGTGCCAGCGCCCGGGGGGCCGACACTGAAGCTTTCTTT
TRBJ2-1	17	few	TRBD2	TRBV4-1	CASSRGTSGGAYNEQFF	TGCGCCAGCAGCAGAGGGACTAGCGGGGGGGCTTACAATGAGCAGTTCTTC
TRBJ1-1	16	few	NA	TRBV7-6	CASSPYPPVESTEAFF	TGTGCCAGCAGCCCCTACCCCCCCGTGGAGAGCACTGAAGCTTTCTTT
TRBJ2-1	12	NA	NA	TRBV5-1	CASSRTEYEQFF	TGCGCCAGCAGCCGGACAGAATATGAGCAGTTCTTC
TRBJ2-3	13	NA	TRBD1	TRBV24-1	CATSDTTGDTQYF	TGTGCCACCAGTGACACGACAGGGGACACGCAGTATTTT
TRBJ1-2	13	NA	TRBD1	TRBV19	CAGRSGTGAGYTF	TGTGCCGGAAGATCCGGGACAGGGGCTGGCTACACCTTC
TRBJ1-6	15	NA	NA	TRBV9	CASSVAGGGNSPLHF	TGTGCCAGCAGCGTAGCTGGGGGCGGTAATTCACCCCTCCACTTT
TRBJ2-2	15	few	NA	TRBV7-2	CASSLTGMQAGELFF	TGTGCCAGCAGCTTAACAGGGATGCAGGCCGGGGAGCTGTTTTTT
TRBJ1-2	14	few	TRBD1	TRBV2	CASSVIGQGYGYTF	TGTGCCAGCAGTGTGATAGGACAGGGCTATGGCTACACCTTC
TRBJ1-6	13	NA	NA	TRBV2	CASSAGVNSPLHF	TGTGCCAGCTCCGCGGGGGTAAACTCACCCCTCCACTTT
TRBJ1-5	14	NA	NA	TRBV5-4	CASSLFLSNQPQHF	TGTGCCAGCAGCTTGTTCCTTAGCAATCAGCCCCAGCATTTT
TRBJ2-3	14	NA	NA	TRBV12-3/TRBV12-4	CASRPGTQPDTQYF	TGTGCCAGCAGACCCGGGACCCAGCCAGATACGCAGTATTTT
TRBJ2-3	16	NA	TRBD2	TRBV12-3/TRBV12-4	CASSRIPGLLTDTQYF	TGTGCCAGCAGTAGAATTCCGGGACTACTCACAGATACGCAGTATTTT
TRBJ1-1	15	many	TRBD1	TRBV18	CASSPRTGGNTEAFF	TGTGCCAGCTCACCTCGGACAGGGGGGAACACTGAAGCTTTCTTT
TRBJ2-4	15	few	TRBD1	TRBV7-9	CASREGQEAKNIQYF	TGTGCCAGCAGAGAGGGACAGGAAGCCAAAAACATTCAGTACTTC
TRBJ1-5	13	few	NA	TRBV10-2	CASSVGGYQPQHF	TGCGCCAGCAGTGTCGGGGGTTACCAGCCCCAGCATTTT
TRBJ1-2	15	few	NA	TRBV7-2	CASSLGASGNYGYTF	TGTGCCAGCAGCTTAGGGGCCTCTGGGAACTATGGCTACACCTTC
TRBJ2-6	15	NA	NA	TRBV19	CASSIIRAGANVLTF	TGTGCCAGTAGTATAATCAGGGCTGGGGCCAACGTCCTGACTTTC
TRBJ1-2	13	NA	TRBD1	TRBV20-1	CSASGDSLGGYTF	TGCAGTGCTAGTGGGGACAGCCTGGGGGGCTACACCTTC
TRBJ1-4	14	NA	NA	TRBV5-1	CASSLAGFSEKLFF	TGCGCCAGCAGCCTCGCAGGGTTTTCCGAAAAACTGTTTTTT
TRBJ1-4	17	few	NA	TRBV4-2	CASSRSPGSQSNEKLFF	TGTGCCAGCAGCCGAAGCCCAGGGTCGCAATCTAATGAAAAACTGTTTTTT
TRBJ2-1	13	few	TRBD2	TRBV20-1	CSAPGLAYNEQFF	TGCAGTGCTCCGGGACTAGCCTACAATGAGCAGTTCTTC
TRBJ2-7	15	many	TRBD2	TRBV19	CASKEKASGYVEQYF	TGTGCCAGTAAGGAGAAGGCTAGCGGGTACGTCGAGCAGTACTTC
TRBJ2-3	13	NA	NA	TRBV29-1	CSVEGRFTDTQYF	TGCAGCGTTGAGGGGAGATTCACAGATACGCAGTATTTT
TRBJ2-1	13	NA	NA	TRBV30	CAWSSGFYNEQFF	TGTGCCTGGAGTAGCGGGTTCTACAATGAGCAGTTCTTC
TRBJ1-3	15	NA	NA	TRBV15	CATSRAAAAGNTIYF	TGTGCCACCAGCAGAGCCGCGGCAGCTGGAAACACCATATATTTT
TRBJ2-3	16	few	NA	TRBV6-5	CASSYVGIPRRNTQYF	TGTGCCAGCAGTTACGTCGGGATCCCTCGGAGGAATACGCAGTATTTT
TRBJ1-6	12	NA	NA	TRBV12-3/TRBV12-4	CASSFGEAPLHF	TGTGCCAGCAGTTTTGGGGAGGCACCCCTCCACTTT
TRBJ2-3	14	few	TRBD1	TRBV20-1	CSAPDRGAADTQYF	TGCAGTGCACCCGACAGGGGGGCGGCAGATACGCAGTATTTT
TRBJ1-1	14	NA	TRBD1	TRBV18	CASSTTGVNTEAFF	TGTGCCAGCTCAACGACAGGGGTGAACACTGAAGCTTTCTTT
TRBJ2-4	14	NA	NA	TRBV7-9	CASCLRGAINIEYF	TGTGCCAGCTGCTTAAGAGGGGCCATAAACATTGAGTACTTC
TRBJ2-7	14	few	TRBD1	TRBV5-1	CASSAGTGGYEQYF	TGCGCCAGCAGCGCCGGGACAGGGGGCTACGAGCAGTACTTC